This TCR beta chain stems from a study of shared clonotypes between healthy human individuals. J lost 4 bases, V lost 4 bases, and 10 bases had no gene match. The CDR3 runs to 16 residues. Germline assignment: CDR1 MRHNA and CDR2 SNTAGT. Sequenced by immunoSEQ multiplex PCR; TCRdb stores in-frame clones only, minus some. The data hold about 500,000 clones, with approximately 80% observed a single time. The chain recombines TRBV6-4 with TRBJ2-3, with 8 bases aligning to TRBD2. This sequence was found in a woman in her thirties or forties in good health. Some clones in this sample may be carry-over from other donors' samples. Material for sequencing was PBMCs. DNA for the CDR3: TGTGCCAGCAGTGGTGGGACTAGTGGAGGTTCAGATACGCAGTATTTT. Protein: CASSGGTSGGSDTQYF.